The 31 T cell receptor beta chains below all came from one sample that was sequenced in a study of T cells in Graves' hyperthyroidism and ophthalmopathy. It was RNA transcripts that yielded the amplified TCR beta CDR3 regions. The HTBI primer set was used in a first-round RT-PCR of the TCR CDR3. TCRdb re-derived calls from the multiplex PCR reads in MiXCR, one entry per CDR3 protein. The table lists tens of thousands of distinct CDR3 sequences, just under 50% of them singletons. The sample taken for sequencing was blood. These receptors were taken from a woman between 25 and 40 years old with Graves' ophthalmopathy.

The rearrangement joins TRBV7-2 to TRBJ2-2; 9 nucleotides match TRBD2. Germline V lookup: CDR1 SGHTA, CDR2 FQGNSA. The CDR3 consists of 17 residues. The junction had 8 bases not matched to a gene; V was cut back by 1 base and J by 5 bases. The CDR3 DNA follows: TGTGCCAGCAGCTTAGTCGCGGGAGGGCCCGTAACCGGGGAGCTGTTTTTT. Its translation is CASSLVAGGPVTGELFF.

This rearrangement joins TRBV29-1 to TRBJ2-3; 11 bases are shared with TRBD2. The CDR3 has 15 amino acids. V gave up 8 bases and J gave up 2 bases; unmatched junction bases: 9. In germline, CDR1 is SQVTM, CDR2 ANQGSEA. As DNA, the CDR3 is TGCAGCAGTCCGGGACTAGCGGTAATCACAGATACGCAGTATTTT. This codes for CSSPGLAVITDTQYF.

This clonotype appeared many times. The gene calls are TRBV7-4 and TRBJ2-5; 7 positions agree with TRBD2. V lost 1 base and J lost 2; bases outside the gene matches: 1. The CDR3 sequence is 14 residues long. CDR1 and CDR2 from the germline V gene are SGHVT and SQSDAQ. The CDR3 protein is CASSLGRGQETQYF. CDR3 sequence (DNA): TGTGCCAGCAGCTTAGGGCGGGGGCAAGAGACCCAGTACTTC.

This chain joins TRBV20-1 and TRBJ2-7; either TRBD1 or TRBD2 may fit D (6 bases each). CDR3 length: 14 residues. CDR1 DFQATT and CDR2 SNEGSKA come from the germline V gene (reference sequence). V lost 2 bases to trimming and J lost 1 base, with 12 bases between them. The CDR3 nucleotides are TGCAGTGCTAGAAGGGGGGACACTTCCTACGAGCAGTACTTC. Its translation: CSARRGDTSYEQYF.

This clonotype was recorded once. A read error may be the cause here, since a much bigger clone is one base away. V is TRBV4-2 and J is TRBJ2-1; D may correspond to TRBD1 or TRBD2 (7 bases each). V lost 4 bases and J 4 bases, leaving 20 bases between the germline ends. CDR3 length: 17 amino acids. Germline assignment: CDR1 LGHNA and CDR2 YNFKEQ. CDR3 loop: CASSRQTSRGAYNEQFF. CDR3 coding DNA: TGTGCCAGCAGCCGCCAGACTAGCAGGGGGGCTTACAATGAGCAGTTCTTC.

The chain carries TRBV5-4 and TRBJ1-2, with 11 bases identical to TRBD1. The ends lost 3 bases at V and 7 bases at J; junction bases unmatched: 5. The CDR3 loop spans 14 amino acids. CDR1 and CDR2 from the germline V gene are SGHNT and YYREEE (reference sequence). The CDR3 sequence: CASSSGQGAGGYTF. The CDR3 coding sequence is TGTGCCAGCAGCTCCGGACAGGGGGCTGGTGGCTACACCTTC.

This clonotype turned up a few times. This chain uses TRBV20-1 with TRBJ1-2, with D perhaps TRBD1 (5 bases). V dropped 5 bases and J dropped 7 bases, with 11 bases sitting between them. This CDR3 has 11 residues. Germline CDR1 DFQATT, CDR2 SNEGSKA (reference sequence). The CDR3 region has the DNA TGCAGTGCTTCGCCAGGGTCTGGCTACACCTTC. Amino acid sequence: CSASPGSGYTF.

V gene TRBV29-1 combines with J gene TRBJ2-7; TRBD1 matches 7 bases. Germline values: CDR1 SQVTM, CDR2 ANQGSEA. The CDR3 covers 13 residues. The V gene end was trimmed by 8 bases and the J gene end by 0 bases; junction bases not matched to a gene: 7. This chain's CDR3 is CSQGTGDSYEQYF. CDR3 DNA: TGCAGCCAAGGAACAGGGGACTCCTACGAGCAGTACTTC.

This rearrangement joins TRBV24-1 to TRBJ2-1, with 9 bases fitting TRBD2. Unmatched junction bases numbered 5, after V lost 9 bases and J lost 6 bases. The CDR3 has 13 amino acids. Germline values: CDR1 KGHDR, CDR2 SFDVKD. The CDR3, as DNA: TGTGCCACCCTATGCGGGAGGGCCAATGAGCAGTTCTTC. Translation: CATLCGRANEQFF.

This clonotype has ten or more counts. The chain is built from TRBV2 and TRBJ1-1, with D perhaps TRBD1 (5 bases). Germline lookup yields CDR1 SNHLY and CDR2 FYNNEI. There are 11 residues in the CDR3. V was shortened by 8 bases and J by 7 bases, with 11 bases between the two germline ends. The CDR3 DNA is TGTGCCAGCGCAAGGACAAGTGAAGCTTTCTTT. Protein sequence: CASARTSEAFF.

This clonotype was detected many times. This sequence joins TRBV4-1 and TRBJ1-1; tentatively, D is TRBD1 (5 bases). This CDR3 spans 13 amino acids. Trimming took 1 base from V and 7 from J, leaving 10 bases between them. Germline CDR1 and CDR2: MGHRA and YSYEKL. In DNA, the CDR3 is TGCGCCAGCAGCCAAGGGCGGGGGAGTGAAGCTTTCTTT. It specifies CASSQGRGSEAFF.

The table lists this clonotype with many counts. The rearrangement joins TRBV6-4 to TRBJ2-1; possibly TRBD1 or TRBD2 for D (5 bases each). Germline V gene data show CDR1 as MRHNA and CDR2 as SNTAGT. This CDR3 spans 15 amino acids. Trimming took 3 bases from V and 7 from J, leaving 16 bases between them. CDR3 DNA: TGTGCCAGCAGTGAAAGGGAGTTTAAGGGGAATGAGCAGTTCTTC. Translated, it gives CASSEREFKGNEQFF.

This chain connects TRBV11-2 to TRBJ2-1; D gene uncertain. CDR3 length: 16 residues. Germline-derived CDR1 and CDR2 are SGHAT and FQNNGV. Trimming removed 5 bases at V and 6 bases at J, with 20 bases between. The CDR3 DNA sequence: TGTGCCAGCAGCCTTTTGGGCGGCCATGGCGGCAATGAGCAGTTCTTC. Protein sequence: CASSLLGGHGGNEQFF.

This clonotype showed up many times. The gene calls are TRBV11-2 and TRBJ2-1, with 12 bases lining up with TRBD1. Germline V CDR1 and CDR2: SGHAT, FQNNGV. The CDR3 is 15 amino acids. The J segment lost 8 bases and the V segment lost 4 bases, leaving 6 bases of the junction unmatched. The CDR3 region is CASSSPGQGAHEQFF. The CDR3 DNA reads TGTGCCAGCAGCTCGCCGGGACAGGGGGCCCATGAGCAGTTCTTC.

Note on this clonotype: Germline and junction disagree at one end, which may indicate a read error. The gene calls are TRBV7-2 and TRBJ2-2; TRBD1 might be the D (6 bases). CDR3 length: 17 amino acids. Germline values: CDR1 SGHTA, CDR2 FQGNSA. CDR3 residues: CASSSPQGPRITGELSF. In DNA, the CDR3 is TGTGCCAGCAGCTCCCCCCAGGGGCCACGTATCACCGGGGAGCTGTCCTTT.

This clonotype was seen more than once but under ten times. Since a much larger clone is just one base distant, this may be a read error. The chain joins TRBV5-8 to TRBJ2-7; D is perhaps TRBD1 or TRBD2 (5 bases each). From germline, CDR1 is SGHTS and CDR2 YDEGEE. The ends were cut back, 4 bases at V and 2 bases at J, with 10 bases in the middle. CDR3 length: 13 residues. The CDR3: CASSPRDAYEQYF. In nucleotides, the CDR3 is TGTGCCAGCAGCCCTAGGGACGCCTACGAGCAGTACTTC.

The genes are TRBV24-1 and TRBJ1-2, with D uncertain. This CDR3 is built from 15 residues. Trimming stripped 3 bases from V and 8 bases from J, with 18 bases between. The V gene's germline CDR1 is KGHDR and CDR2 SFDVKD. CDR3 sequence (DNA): TGTGCCACCAGTGATCCACGGAGAGAGACGGCGGGCTACACCTTC. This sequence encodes CATSDPRRETAGYTF.

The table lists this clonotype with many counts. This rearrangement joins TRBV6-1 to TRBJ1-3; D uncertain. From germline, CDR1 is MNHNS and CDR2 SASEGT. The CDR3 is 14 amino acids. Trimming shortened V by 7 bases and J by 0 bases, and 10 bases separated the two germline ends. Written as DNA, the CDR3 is TGTGCCAGCAACCCCCAAGTCTCTGGAAACACCATATATTTT. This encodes CASNPQVSGNTIYF.

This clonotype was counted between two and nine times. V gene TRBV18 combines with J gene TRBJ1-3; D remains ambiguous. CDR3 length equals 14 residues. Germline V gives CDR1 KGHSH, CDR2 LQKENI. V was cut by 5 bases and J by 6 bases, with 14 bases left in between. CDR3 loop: CASSETAGINTIYF. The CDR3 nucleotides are TGTGCCAGCTCAGAAACAGCGGGGATAAACACCATATATTTT.

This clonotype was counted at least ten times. The CDR3 region has the DNA TGTGCCAGCAGCCCCTCGGGCGGCTATAATTCACCCCTCCACTTT. Translated: CASSPSGGYNSPLHF. This rearrangement joins TRBV11-2 to TRBJ1-6, with no clear D. This CDR3 has 15 amino acids. Trimming shortened V by 5 bases and J by 3 bases, and 11 bases separated the two germline ends. Germline CDR1 reads SGHAT; CDR2 reads FQNNGV.

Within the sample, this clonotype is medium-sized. The CDR3 sequence is CASSLGTGAGYTF. CDR3 bases: TGTGCCAGCAGCTTAGGTACAGGGGCTGGCTACACCTTC. This rearrangement joins TRBV5-6 to TRBJ1-2; TRBD1 matches at 7 bases. Germline V gene data show CDR1 as SGHDT and CDR2 as YYEEEE. V lost 2 bases, J lost 7 bases, and 5 bases stayed unmatched. CDR3 length equals 13 residues.

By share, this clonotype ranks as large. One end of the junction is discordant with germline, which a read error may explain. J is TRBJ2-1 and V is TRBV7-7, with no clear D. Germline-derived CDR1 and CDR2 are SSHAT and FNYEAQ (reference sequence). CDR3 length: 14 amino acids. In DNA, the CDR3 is TGTGCTAGCACTATCAGCAGGAGCCACAATGAGCAGTTCTTC. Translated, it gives CASTISRSHNEQFF.

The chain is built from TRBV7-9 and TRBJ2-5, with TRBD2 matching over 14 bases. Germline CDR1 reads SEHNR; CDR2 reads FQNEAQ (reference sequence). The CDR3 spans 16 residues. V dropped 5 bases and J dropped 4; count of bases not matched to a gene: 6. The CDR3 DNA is TGTGCCAGCAGCCCCATGGGGACTAGCGGGGGAGAGACCCAGTACTTC. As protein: CASSPMGTSGGETQYF.

As DNA, the CDR3 is TGTGCCAGGTACAACGGACAGGGGGCATATACGCAGTATTTT. Its translation is CARYNGQGAYTQYF. The genes are TRBV2 and TRBJ2-3; the match to TRBD1 covers 11 bases. V was pared by 9 bases and J by 7 bases, with 9 bases of the junction left unmatched. The CDR3 spans 14 residues. Germline V lookup: CDR1 SNHLY, CDR2 FYNNEI.

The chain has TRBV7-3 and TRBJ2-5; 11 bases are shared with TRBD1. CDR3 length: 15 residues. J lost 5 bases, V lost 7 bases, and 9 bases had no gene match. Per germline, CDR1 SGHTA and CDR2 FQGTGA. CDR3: CASTPDRGLGETQYF. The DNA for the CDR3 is TGTGCCAGCACCCCGGACAGGGGGCTGGGGGAGACCCAGTACTTC.

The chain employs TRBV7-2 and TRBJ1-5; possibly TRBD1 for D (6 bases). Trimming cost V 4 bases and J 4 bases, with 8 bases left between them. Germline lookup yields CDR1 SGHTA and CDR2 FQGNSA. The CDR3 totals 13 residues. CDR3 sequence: CASSYRGNQPQHF. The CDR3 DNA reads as TGTGCCAGCAGCTATAGGGGGAATCAGCCCCAGCATTTT.

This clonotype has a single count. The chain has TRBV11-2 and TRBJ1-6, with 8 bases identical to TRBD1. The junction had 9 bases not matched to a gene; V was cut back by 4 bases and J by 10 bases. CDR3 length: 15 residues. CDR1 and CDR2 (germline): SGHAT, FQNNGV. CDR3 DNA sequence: TGTGCCAGCAGCTCAAGACCAGGGGGCGGGTCACCCCTCCACTTT. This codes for CASSSRPGGGSPLHF.

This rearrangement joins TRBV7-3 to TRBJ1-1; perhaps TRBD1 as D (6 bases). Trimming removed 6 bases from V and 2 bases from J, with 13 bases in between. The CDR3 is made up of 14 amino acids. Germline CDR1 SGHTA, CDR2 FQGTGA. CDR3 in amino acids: CASRWGTPNTEAFF. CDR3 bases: TGTGCCAGCAGATGGGGGACACCCAACACTGAAGCTTTCTTT.

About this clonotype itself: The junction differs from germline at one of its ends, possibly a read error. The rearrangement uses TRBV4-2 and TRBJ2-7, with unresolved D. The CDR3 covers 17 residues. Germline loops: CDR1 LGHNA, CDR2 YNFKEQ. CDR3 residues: CASSQENSGKGSYEQYF. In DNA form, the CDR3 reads TGTGCCAGCAGTCAAGAGAATAGTGGGAAGGGATCCTACGAGCAGTACTTC.

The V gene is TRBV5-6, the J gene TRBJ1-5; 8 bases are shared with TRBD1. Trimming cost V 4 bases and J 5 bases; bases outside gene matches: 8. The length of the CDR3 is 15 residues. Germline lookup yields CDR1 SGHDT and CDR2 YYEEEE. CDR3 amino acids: CASSTGGQGDQPQHF. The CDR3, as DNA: TGTGCCAGCAGCACCGGCGGACAGGGAGATCAGCCCCAGCATTTT.

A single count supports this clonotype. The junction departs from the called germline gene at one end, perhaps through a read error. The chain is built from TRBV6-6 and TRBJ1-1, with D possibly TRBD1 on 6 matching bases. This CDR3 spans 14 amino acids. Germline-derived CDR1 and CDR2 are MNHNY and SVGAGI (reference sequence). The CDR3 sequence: CASSYRGRGTEAFF. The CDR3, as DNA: TGTGCCAGCAGTTACAGGGGGAGGGGCACGGAAGCGTTCTTT.